This record covers a single T cell receptor (beta chain). The antigen is undetermined. This sample was included in a study of siplizumab effects on memory and regulatory T cells. Study findings and constraints: Unstimulated subsets captured only a minor fraction of alloreactive clones. Under siplizumab, alloreactive sequences traced to unstimulated CD4+ memory cells were significantly reduced. Naive T cells apparently outstripped memory cells in diversity and seemed major alloresponse contributors. Left unconfirmed was the suppressive function of proliferating Tregs from siplizumab cultures.

This table comes from immunoSEQ multiplex PCR, and its TCRdb copy is limited to in-frame clones, with some not included. The sample yields 85,000 to 130,000 clones, 90% to 95% seen once. CDR1 is MNHEY, CDR2 SVGAGI, per germline. The V end was cut by 0 bases, the J end by 4 bases, with 10 bases between. The CDR3 sequence is 14 residues long. The source material was Tregs sorted from blood. V is TRBV6-5 and J is TRBJ2-7; D not resolved. The sequence was collected from a human donor in good health. CDR3 sequence reads: CASSYSGRLYEQYF. Written as DNA, the CDR3 is TGTGCCAGCAGTTACTCTGGGCGCCTTTACGAGCAGTACTTC.